The 31 T cell receptor beta chains reported below all come from one sample, sequenced in a study of T cells expressing NK-cell markers. TCRdb reprocessed the 5' RACE reads, with one entry per CDR3 protein and no DNA. The sample has approximately 380,000 distinct CDR3 sequences, and its top ten clones hold 5.2%. The specimen sequenced was blood T cells: a sorted CD56 or NKG2C T cell subset, CD4+ or CD8+ T cells, or bulk PBMC T cells (not recorded which). The receptors come from a man aged 18-70 years in good health.

The chain is built from TRBV21-1 and TRBJ2-1; TCRdb's D call of TRBD1 is untestable without DNA. TRBV21-1 is a pseudogene segment. The CDR3 is 19 residues long. The CDR3 sequence: CASSKGGVARGTASIRQFF.

The chain couples TRBV29-1 to TRBJ2-1; with no DNA, the TCRdb D assignment of TRBD1 cannot be verified. The germline CDR1 and CDR2 sequences are SQVTM and ANQGSEA. The CDR3 consists of 12 residues. This CDR3 reads CSGRQGAYEQFF.

This chain connects TRBV7-9 to TRBJ2-5; the D call of TRBD1 rests on TCRdb alone, since no DNA is present to check it. From germline, CDR1 is SEHNR and CDR2 FQNEAQ (reference sequence). The length of the CDR3 is 16 residues. CDR3 protein: CASSSLTGGLGKTQYF.

The chain has TRBV6-2 or TRBV6-3 and TRBJ1-6. The CDR3 consists of 12 residues. CDR1 is MNHEY and CDR2 is SVGEGT in the germline V gene. CDR3 region: CASGRRYSPLHF.

The chain's CDR3 is CASSTRQGVDTQYF. This chain connects TRBV18 to TRBJ2-3. The CDR3 consists of 14 residues. Germline V CDR1 and CDR2: KGHSH, LQKENI.

The chain uses TRBV7-3 and TRBJ1-4; TCRdb reports TRBD1, a call that lacks DNA to check it against. CDR1 SGHTA and CDR2 FQGTGA come from the germline V gene. This CDR3 has 13 amino acids. This CDR3 reads CASSSGRNEKLFF.

The chain links TRBV5-1 to TRBJ2-1; TCRdb selects TRBD1, and the lack of DNA leaves this call unchecked. Germline values: CDR1 SGHRS, CDR2 YFSETQ. This CDR3 is 15 amino acids long. The chain's CDR3 is CASSTGQGSNNEQFF.

The chain has TRBV20-1 and TRBJ2-1; TCRdb designates TRBD2, a call that cannot be tested without DNA. Germline V gene sequence: CDR1 DFQATT, CDR2 SNEGSKA (reference sequence). This CDR3 is built from 16 residues. This CDR3 is CSAPPPRGGWYNEQFF.

The chain recombines TRBV3-1 with TRBJ1-1. The germline CDR1 and CDR2 sequences are LGHDT and YNNKEL (reference sequence). This CDR3 is 15 amino acids long. The chain's CDR3 is CASSQEASYNTEAFF.

The V gene is TRBV20-1, the J gene TRBJ2-3; with no DNA, the TCRdb D assignment of TRBD1 cannot be verified. Germline values: CDR1 DFQATT, CDR2 SNEGSKA (reference sequence). The CDR3 loop spans 15 amino acids. CDR3 sequence reads: CSAGGGGASTDTQYF.

The V call is TRBV7-8, the J call TRBJ2-7; the D call of TRBD1 rests on TCRdb alone, since no DNA is present to check it. The V gene's germline CDR1 is SGHVS and CDR2 FQNEAQ. The CDR3 is made up of 16 amino acids. The CDR3 sequence is CASSWDFWQGAFEQYF.

V is TRBV12-3 or TRBV12-4 and J is TRBJ2-6; the TCRdb D gene call, TRBD1, has no DNA to confirm it. The CDR3 length is 16 residues. This chain's CDR3 is CASSPGGTSGANVLTF.

The chain combines TRBV27 with TRBJ2-2; the TCRdb D gene call, TRBD2, has no DNA to confirm it. Germline CDR1 and CDR2: MNHEY and SMNVEV (reference sequence). The CDR3 has 16 amino acids. The CDR3 loop reads CASSSHLGLNTGELFF.

The rearrangement uses TRBV7-8 and TRBJ2-7; TCRdb gives TRBD1 as the D gene, but with no DNA this cannot be confirmed. The germline CDR1 and CDR2 sequences are SGHVS and FQNEAQ. The CDR3 sequence is 14 residues long. The CDR3 region is CASTRDRGSYEQYF.

J is TRBJ2-3 and V is TRBV18. Per germline, CDR1 KGHSH and CDR2 LQKENI. CDR3 length: 14 residues. This CDR3 is CASSPGKWTDTQYF.

The chain carries TRBV12-3 or TRBV12-4 and TRBJ1-6. The length of the CDR3 is 14 residues. CDR3 region: CASSLLHGNSPLHF.

The chain carries TRBV7-8 and TRBJ2-7; TCRdb proposes TRBD1, but this gene call is untestable without DNA. The CDR3 is 16 amino acids. The germline V gene encodes CDR1 SGHVS and CDR2 FQNEAQ. CDR3 protein: CASSKAGTGGAGEQYF.

The chain carries TRBV20-1 and TRBJ2-7; TCRdb gives TRBD1 as the D gene, but with no DNA this cannot be confirmed. Germline CDR1 DFQATT, CDR2 SNEGSKA (reference sequence). The CDR3 is 15 residues long. CDR3 region: CSATLQGRGTYEQYF.

The chain recombines TRBV9 with TRBJ2-3; TCRdb names TRBD2, which stays unverified in the absence of DNA. Germline V gene data show CDR1 as SGDLS and CDR2 as YYNGEE. The CDR3 has 16 residues. CDR3 region: CASSVGSGENTDTQYF.

The chain has TRBV5-1 and TRBJ1-2. The CDR3 length is 14 residues. Germline V gene data show CDR1 as SGHRS and CDR2 as YFSETQ. The CDR3 protein is CASSPRGGVYGYTF. Supplemented by reference TRBV5-1 and TRBJ1-2, the full variable domain reads KAGVTQTPRYLIKTRGQQVTLSCSPISGHRSVSWYQQTPGQGLQFLFEYFSETQRNKGNFPGRFSGRQFSNSRSEMNVSTLELGDSALYLCASSPRGGVYGYTFGSGTRLTVV.

V and J are TRBV20-1 and TRBJ2-7; as DNA is missing, the TRBD2 call by TCRdb cannot be tested. Germline V gene sequence: CDR1 DFQATT, CDR2 SNEGSKA (reference sequence). This CDR3 has 15 amino acids. The chain's CDR3 is CSAQLGGGLSYEQYF.

V usage is TRBV2 and J usage is TRBJ1-2; TCRdb lists TRBD1, though no DNA is available to test this call. The CDR3 has 12 amino acids. In germline, CDR1 is SNHLY, CDR2 FYNNEI. This CDR3 is CASLRDSYGYTF.

The V and J genes are TRBV27 and TRBJ1-5. The CDR3 is 15 amino acids. Germline V gene data show CDR1 as MNHEY and CDR2 as SMNVEV (reference sequence). CDR3 amino acids: CASSFNRNSNQPQHF.

The chain uses TRBV3-1 and TRBJ2-5; there is no DNA to check the TCRdb D call of TRBD1. The CDR3 length is 15 residues. Germline CDR1 and CDR2: LGHDT and YNNKEL (reference sequence). The CDR3: CASSHRGGEQETQYF.

V usage is TRBV7-8 and J usage is TRBJ2-2; TCRdb designates TRBD1, a call that cannot be tested without DNA. This CDR3 spans 14 amino acids. Germline values: CDR1 SGHVS, CDR2 FQNEAQ. The CDR3 is CASSLERGYGELFF.

The rearrangement uses TRBV6-5 and TRBJ2-1; the D call of TRBD1 rests on TCRdb alone, since no DNA is present to check it. The CDR3 is 15 residues long. The V gene's germline CDR1 is MNHEY and CDR2 SVGAGI. CDR3 sequence reads: CASSYGYRGPYEQFF.

The gene calls are TRBV5-6 and TRBJ1-1; the D call of TRBD1 rests on TCRdb alone, since no DNA is present to check it. The CDR3 is 15 residues long. Germline assignment: CDR1 SGHDT and CDR2 YYEEEE. The CDR3 sequence: CASSLGYRDSIEAFF.

This chain uses TRBV5-1 with TRBJ2-3; the D call from TCRdb, TRBD1, cannot be confirmed without DNA. The germline CDR1 and CDR2 sequences are SGHRS and YFSETQ. The CDR3 has 16 residues. The CDR3 is CASSLGGGVNTDTQYF.

This chain connects TRBV18 to TRBJ2-1. The germline gives CDR1 KGHSH, CDR2 LQKENI. This CDR3 spans 16 amino acids. The CDR3 spells CASSPPSGTSYNEQFF.

This chain connects TRBV2 to TRBJ2-5. The V gene's germline CDR1 is SNHLY and CDR2 FYNNEI. The CDR3 is 14 amino acids. CDR3 in amino acids: CASSTSGSEETQYF.

The chain recombines TRBV2 with TRBJ2-3; no DNA is available, so the TRBD2 call from TCRdb remains unchecked. Per the germline V gene, CDR1 is SNHLY and CDR2 is FYNNEI. The length of the CDR3 is 16 residues. The CDR3: CASGLAGGIRTDTQYF.